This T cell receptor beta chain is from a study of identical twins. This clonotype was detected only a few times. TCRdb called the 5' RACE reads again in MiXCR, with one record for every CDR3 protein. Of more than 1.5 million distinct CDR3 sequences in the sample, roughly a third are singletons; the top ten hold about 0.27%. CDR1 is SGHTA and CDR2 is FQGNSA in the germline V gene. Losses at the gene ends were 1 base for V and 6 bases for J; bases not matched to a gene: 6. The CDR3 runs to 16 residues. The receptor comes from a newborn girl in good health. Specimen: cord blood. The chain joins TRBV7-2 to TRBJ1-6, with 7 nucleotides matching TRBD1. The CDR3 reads CASSLVGTAFNSPLHF. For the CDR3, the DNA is TGTGCCAGCAGCTTAGTGGGGACAGCTTTTAATTCACCCCTCCACTTT.